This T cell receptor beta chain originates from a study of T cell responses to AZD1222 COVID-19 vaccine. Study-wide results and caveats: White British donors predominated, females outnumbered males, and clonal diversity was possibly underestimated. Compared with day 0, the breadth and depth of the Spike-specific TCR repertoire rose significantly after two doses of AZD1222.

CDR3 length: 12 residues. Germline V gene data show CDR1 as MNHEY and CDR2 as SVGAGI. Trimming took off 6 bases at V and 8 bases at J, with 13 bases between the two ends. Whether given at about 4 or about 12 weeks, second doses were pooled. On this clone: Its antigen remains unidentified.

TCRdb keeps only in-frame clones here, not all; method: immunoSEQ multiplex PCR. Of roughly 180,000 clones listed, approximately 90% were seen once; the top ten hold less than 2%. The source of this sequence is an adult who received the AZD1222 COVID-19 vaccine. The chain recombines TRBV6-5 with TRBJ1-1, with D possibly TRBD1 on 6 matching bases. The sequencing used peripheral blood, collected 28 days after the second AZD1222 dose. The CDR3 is CASSRSQGEAFF. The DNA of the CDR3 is TGTGCCAGCAGCCGCTCCCAGGGGGAAGCTTTCTTT.